The T cell receptor beta chain under discussion was sequenced for a study of CXCR3-negative and CXCR3-positive naive CD8 T cells. Whole-study results and caveats: No difference in surface CD5 was seen between naive subsets, and TCR strength was inferred from TRB CDR3 properties.

Every CD8+ subset sample held about 280,000 flow-sorted cells, done in triplicate. On this clonotype: The antigen remains unidentified.

Libraries were UMI-labeled 5' RACE TRB cDNA. TCRdb re-called the 5' RACE reads, yielding one record per CDR3 amino acid sequence without DNA. In all, the sample yields 100,000 or so distinct CDR3 sequences. This TCR came from a human donor in good health. Some clones in this sample may be carry-over from other donors' samples. The sample was naive CXCR3- CD8+ T cells from blood. Subset in this sample: CD45RO-CCR7+CD27+CD95- naive CD8+ T cells lacking CXCR3 (TNR3-).

CDR3 sequence reads: CANTHRDRSTDTQYF. This chain joins TRBV2 and TRBJ2-3; TCRdb proposes TRBD1, but this gene call is untestable without DNA. Germline CDR1 SNHLY, CDR2 FYNNEI. This CDR3 contains 15 residues.